This TCR beta chain was profiled in a study of blood T cell repertoires in COVID-19. Study details: Spain, Italy and the United States supplied samples that represented acute and convalescent COVID-19. Sources were T cells, B-cell-depleted T cells, or PBMCs; the material itself was cDNA or gDNA.

The CDR3 has 14 amino acids. Germline-derived CDR1 and CDR2 are SGHDT and YYEEEE. V was clipped by 4 bases and J by 4 bases, with 11 bases between them. Original methodology: Reference gene primer amplification gave estimated nucleated cell counts. Only in-frame clones appear in the TCRdb table, and some are missing; sequencing was by immunoSEQ multiplex PCR. Clonal size and the V and J genes are those of that table, whereas D and trimming came from the DNA. This sample carries 200,000 to 300,000 clones, 88% of them seen once, and the ten largest clones take 0.95% to 1%. The chain couples TRBV5-6 to TRBJ1-4, with D maybe TRBD1 (5 bases). Sequenced: peripheral blood. The TCR comes from a woman between 40 and 55 years old who had recovered from COVID-19. Here the CDR3 reads CASSPPDSNEKLFF. Written as DNA, the CDR3 is TGTGCCAGCAGCCCCCCCGACAGTAATGAAAAACTGTTTTTT.